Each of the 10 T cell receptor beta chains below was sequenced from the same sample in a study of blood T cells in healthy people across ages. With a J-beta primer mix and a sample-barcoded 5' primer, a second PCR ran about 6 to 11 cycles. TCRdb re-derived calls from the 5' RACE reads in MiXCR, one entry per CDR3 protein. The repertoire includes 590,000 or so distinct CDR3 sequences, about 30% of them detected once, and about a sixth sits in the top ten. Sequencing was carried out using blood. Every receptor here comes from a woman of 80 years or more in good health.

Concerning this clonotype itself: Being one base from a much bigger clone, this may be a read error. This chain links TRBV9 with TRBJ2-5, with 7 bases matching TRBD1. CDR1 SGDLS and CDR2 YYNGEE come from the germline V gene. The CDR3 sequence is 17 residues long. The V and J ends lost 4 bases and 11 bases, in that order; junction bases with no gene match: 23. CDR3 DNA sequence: TGTGCCAGCAGCCCGGGGCAGGGGGTTTTCTCCTACAATGAGCAGTACTTC. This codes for CASSPGQGVFSYNEQYF.

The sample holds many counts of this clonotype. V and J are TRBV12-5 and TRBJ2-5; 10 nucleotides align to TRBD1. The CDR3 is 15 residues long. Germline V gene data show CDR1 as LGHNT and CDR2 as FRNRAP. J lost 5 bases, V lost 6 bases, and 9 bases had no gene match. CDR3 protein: CASGPGTGVYETQYF. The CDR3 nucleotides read TGTGCTAGTGGCCCCGGGACAGGGGTTTATGAGACCCAGTACTTC.

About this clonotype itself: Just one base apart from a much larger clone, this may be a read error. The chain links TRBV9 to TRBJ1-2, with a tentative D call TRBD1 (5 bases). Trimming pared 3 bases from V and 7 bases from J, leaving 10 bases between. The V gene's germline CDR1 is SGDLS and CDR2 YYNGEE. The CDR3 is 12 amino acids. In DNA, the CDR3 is TGTGCCAGCAGCGAGGGCAGGGCTGGCTACACCTTC. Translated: CASSEGRAGYTF.

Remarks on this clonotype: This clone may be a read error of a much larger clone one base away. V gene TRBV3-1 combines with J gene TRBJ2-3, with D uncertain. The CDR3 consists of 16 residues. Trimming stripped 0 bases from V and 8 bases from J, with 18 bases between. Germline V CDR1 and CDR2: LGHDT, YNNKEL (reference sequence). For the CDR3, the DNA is TGTGCCAGCAGCCAAGAGAAGGTGTTGGGCCGAGGTACGCAGTATTTT. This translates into CASSQEKVLGRGTQYF.

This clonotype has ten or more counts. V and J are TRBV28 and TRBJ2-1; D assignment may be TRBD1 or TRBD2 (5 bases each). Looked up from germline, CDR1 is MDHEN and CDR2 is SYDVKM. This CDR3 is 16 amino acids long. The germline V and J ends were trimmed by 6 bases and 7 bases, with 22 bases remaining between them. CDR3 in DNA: TGTGCCAGCAGCCCCGCGGGCAGGGAATATGATAATGAGCAGTTCTTC. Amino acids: CASSPAGREYDNEQFF.

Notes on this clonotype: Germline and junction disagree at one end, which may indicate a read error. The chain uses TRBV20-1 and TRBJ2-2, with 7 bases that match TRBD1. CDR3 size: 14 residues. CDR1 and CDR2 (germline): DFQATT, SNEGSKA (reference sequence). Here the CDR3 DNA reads TGCAGTGCCAGACAGGGATTGAACACCGGGGAGCCGTTTTTT. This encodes CSARQGLNTGEPFF.

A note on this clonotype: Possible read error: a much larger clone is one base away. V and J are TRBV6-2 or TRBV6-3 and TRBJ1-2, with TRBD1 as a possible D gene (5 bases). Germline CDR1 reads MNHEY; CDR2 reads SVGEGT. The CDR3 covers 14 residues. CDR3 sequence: CASSHSRDDYGYTF. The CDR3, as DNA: TGTGCCAGCAGTCACTCGAGGGACGACTATGGCTACACCTTC.

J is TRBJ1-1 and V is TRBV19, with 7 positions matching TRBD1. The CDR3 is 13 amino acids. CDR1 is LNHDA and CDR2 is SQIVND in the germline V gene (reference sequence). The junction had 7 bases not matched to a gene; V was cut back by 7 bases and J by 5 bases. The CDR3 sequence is CASTRQGRTEAFF. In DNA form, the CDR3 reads TGTGCCAGTACCAGACAGGGACGGACTGAAGCTTTCTTT. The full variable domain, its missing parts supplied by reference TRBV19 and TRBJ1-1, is DGGITQSPKYLFRKEGQNVTLSCEQNLNHDAMYWYRQDPGQGLRLIYYSQIVNDFQKGDIAEGYSVSREKKESFPLTVTSAQKNPTAFYLCASTRQGRTEAFFGQGTRLTVV.

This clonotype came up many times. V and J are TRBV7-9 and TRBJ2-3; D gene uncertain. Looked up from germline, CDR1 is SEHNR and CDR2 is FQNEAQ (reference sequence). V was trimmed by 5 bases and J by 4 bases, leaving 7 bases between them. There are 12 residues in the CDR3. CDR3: CASSPSADTQYF. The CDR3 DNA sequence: TGTGCCAGCAGCCCCTCAGCAGATACGCAGTATTTT.

The CDR3 spells CASSFSGTGLFPLHF. Here the CDR3 DNA reads TGTGCCAGCAGCTTTTCCGGGACAGGCCTTTTCCCCCTCCACTTT. V gene TRBV7-2 combines with J gene TRBJ1-6, with TRBD1 matching 8 bases. The trim removed 3 bases at V and 13 bases at J, leaving 11 bases unmatched. The CDR3 totals 15 residues. Germline V gene lookup returns CDR1 SGHTA and CDR2 FQGNSA.